These 29 T cell receptor beta chains were all obtained from the same sample, sequenced in a study of OX40 agonist ivuxolimab in advanced cancers. Generated by immunoSEQ multiplex PCR, the TCRdb table keeps only in-frame clones and is missing some. The data show under 85,000 clones, roughly four fifths seen once. The input for sequencing was CD4+ or CD8+ T cells sorted from blood, taken in a trial of the OX40 agonist ivuxolimab. These receptors originate from an adult with an advanced solid tumor such as melanoma, head and neck, liver or kidney cancer.

The rearrangement joins TRBV19 to TRBJ2-3; D remains ambiguous. The CDR3 loop spans 13 amino acids. V was clipped by 5 bases and J by 0 bases, with 6 bases between them. Germline V lookup: CDR1 LNHDA, CDR2 SQIVND (reference sequence). The CDR3 DNA reads as TGTGCCAGTAGTGGATCTAGCACAGATACGCAGTATTTT. Translated: CASSGSSTDTQYF. The variable domain in full, with the rest retrieved from reference TRBV19 and TRBJ2-3, is DGGITQSPKYLFRKEGQNVTLSCEQNLNHDAMYWYRQDPGQGLRLIYYSQIVNDFQKGDIAEGYSVSREKKESFPLTVTSAQKNPTAFYLCASSGSSTDTQYFGPGTRLTVL.

The rearrangement joins TRBV6-5 to TRBJ2-2; 8 bases agree with TRBD1. Looked up from germline, CDR1 is MNHEY and CDR2 is SVGAGI. With V trimmed by 5 bases and J by 6 bases, 8 bases remained unmatched. This CDR3 region has 15 residues. This CDR3 reads CASSRQGTFAGELFF. The CDR3 nucleotides are TGTGCCAGCAGTCGACAGGGGACGTTCGCCGGGGAGCTGTTTTTT.

DNA for the CDR3: TGTGCCAGCACTTCTCGACAGGGCTATACTGAAGCTTTCTTT. Translation: CASTSRQGYTEAFF. The J gene is TRBJ1-1, the V gene TRBV7-2; TRBD1 aligns across 7 bases. The CDR3 totals 14 residues. V dropped 7 bases and J dropped 5; count of bases not matched to a gene: 10. Per the germline V gene, CDR1 is SGHTA and CDR2 is FQGNSA.

This rearrangement joins TRBV5-5 to TRBJ2-2; D remains unclear. V shed 6 bases and J shed 4 bases, with 16 bases lying between them. The germline CDR1 and CDR2 sequences are SGHKS and YYEKEE (reference sequence). CDR3 length: 15 residues. CDR3 sequence reads: CASTLVPGSTGELFF. Written as DNA, the CDR3 is TGTGCCAGCACCCTAGTCCCCGGAAGCACCGGGGAGCTGTTTTTT.

This clone came up a few times. The J gene is TRBJ1-1, the V gene TRBV19; D is unresolved. Germline assignment: CDR1 LNHDA and CDR2 SQIVND (reference sequence). The germline V and J ends were trimmed by 9 bases and 0 bases, with 17 bases remaining between them. The CDR3 is 15 residues long. The CDR3 loop reads CASRQRQTMNTEAFF. The CDR3 nucleotides are TGTGCCAGCCGACAACGCCAAACCATGAACACTGAAGCTTTCTTT.

The chain is built from TRBV18 and TRBJ1-6, with D perhaps matching TRBD1 (5 bases). This CDR3 contains 14 residues. Per the germline V gene, CDR1 is KGHSH and CDR2 is LQKENI. With 3 bases removed from V and 7 bases from J, the gap between germline ends came to 10 bases. In nucleotides, the CDR3 is TGTGCCAGCTCACCGGGGGTAAAAAATTCACCCCTCCACTTT. It encodes CASSPGVKNSPLHF. Full variable domain (missing parts from reference TRBV18 and TRBJ1-6): NAGVMQNPRHLVRRRGQEARLRCSPMKGHSHVYWYRQLPEEGLKFMVYLQKENIIDESGMPKERFSAEFPKEGPSILRIQQVVRGDSAAYFCASSPGVKNSPLHFGNGTRLTVT.

The chain has TRBV6-1 and TRBJ2-5; 10 nucleotides align to TRBD2. The CDR3 loop spans 14 amino acids. Germline-derived CDR1 and CDR2 are MNHNS and SASEGT. Germline trimming cut 8 bases from V and 7 bases from J; bases unmatched to any gene: 10. The CDR3 nucleotides read TGTGCCAGCGGGGCTAGCGGGGGCCTGGGGACCCAGTACTTC. Its translation is CASGASGGLGTQYF.

This sequence joins TRBV11-1 and TRBJ1-2; 7 bases align to TRBD1. The CDR3 extends over 18 amino acids. Germline assignment: CDR1 SGHAT and CDR2 FQDESV (reference sequence). V shed 0 bases and J 0 bases; nucleotides not matched to a gene: 10. The CDR3 reads CASSLAGGQLLPNYGYTF. In nucleotides, the CDR3 is TGTGCCAGCAGCTTAGCAGGGGGACAGCTACTACCTAACTATGGCTACACCTTC. Combining the CDR3 with reference TRBV11-1 and TRBJ1-2 gives the whole variable domain EAEVAQSPRYKITEKSQAVAFWCDPISGHATLYWYRQILGQGPELLVQFQDESVVDDSQLPKDRFSAERLKGVDSTLKIQPAELGDSAMYLCASSLAGGQLLPNYGYTFGSGTRLTVV.

J is TRBJ2-7 and V is TRBV19, with unresolved D. Trimming removed 5 bases from V and 0 bases from J, with 8 bases in between. Germline CDR1 is LNHDA and CDR2 is SQIVND (reference sequence). This CDR3 contains 13 residues. The CDR3 loop reads CASSYPSSYEQYF. The CDR3 DNA sequence: TGTGCCAGTAGTTACCCAAGCTCCTACGAGCAGTACTTC.

Only one count was recorded for this clone. This chain uses TRBV5-4 with TRBJ1-2; TRBD1 might be the D (6 bases). The CDR3 runs 14 residues. The V end lost 0 bases, the J end lost 6 bases, and 12 bases lay between the germline ends. Germline V gene data show CDR1 as SGHNT and CDR2 as YYREEE (reference sequence). As DNA, the CDR3 is TGTGCCAGCAGCTTGGTGTACAGGGAACATGGCTACACCTTC. This translates into CASSLVYREHGYTF.

V gene TRBV25-1 combines with J gene TRBJ2-7; D is perhaps TRBD2 (6 bases). This CDR3 comprises 15 residues. V lost 3 bases and J 2 bases, leaving 14 bases between the germline ends. The V gene's germline CDR1 is MGHDK and CDR2 SYGVNS. The CDR3 spells CASSEPGLHPYEQYF. In nucleotides, the CDR3 is TGTGCCAGCAGTGAGCCGGGACTTCACCCCTACGAGCAGTACTTC.

The chain uses TRBV9 and TRBJ2-7; D possibly uses TRBD1 or TRBD2 (5 bases each). Trimming cost V 3 bases and J 0 bases, with 10 bases left between them. Germline CDR1 and CDR2: SGDLS and YYNGEE. This CDR3 contains 14 residues. CDR3 protein: CASSATGTSYEQYF. The CDR3 coding sequence is TGTGCCAGCAGCGCCACCGGGACCTCCTACGAGCAGTACTTC.

The count of this clone is one. The V gene is TRBV9, the J gene TRBJ2-5, with D possibly TRBD1 on 5 matching bases. Trimming removed 0 bases at V and 5 bases at J, with 17 bases between. Germline CDR1 and CDR2: SGDLS and YYNGEE. This CDR3 has 16 residues. The DNA of the CDR3 is TGTGCCAGCAGCGTAGAAGGGGCTCGAAAGGGGGAGACCCAGTACTTC. This codes for CASSVEGARKGETQYF.

This clone counts as medium-sized (0.01 to 0.1%). The sample has other DNA sequences that encode this CDR3 too. This sequence joins TRBV4-2 and TRBJ1-5; D uncertain. CDR3 size: 14 residues. Trimming removed 1 base at V and 2 bases at J, with 6 bases between. Germline V lookup: CDR1 LGHNA, CDR2 YNFKEQ. In DNA form, the CDR3 reads TGTGCCAGCAGCCAAGGGGAGGGCAATCAGCCCCAGCATTTT. Translation: CASSQGEGNQPQHF.

The V gene is TRBV27, the J gene TRBJ2-5; 8 bases match TRBD1. The V segment lost 3 bases and the J segment 4 bases; nucleotides outside the gene matches: 10. The CDR3 runs to 16 residues. The germline V gene has CDR1 MNHEY and CDR2 SMNVEV (reference sequence). CDR3 in DNA: TGTGCCAGCAGTTTTAGTCGAACAGGGGGTAGAGAGACCCAGTACTTC. Its translation: CASSFSRTGGRETQYF.

V is TRBV9 and J is TRBJ2-1; no clear D gene. CDR3 length: 14 amino acids. With 0 bases removed from V and 13 bases from J, the gap between germline ends came to 17 bases. Looked up from germline, CDR1 is SGDLS and CDR2 is YYNGEE. The CDR3 protein is CASSVALTSEPQFF. The CDR3 DNA follows: TGTGCCAGCAGCGTAGCTTTGACCTCAGAGCCACAGTTCTTC.

The chain joins TRBV5-8 to TRBJ2-7; no firm D call. Germline V lookup: CDR1 SGHTS, CDR2 YDEGEE. Trimming took 0 bases from V and 2 from J, leaving 15 bases between them. CDR3 length: 16 amino acids. The CDR3 region has the DNA TGTGCCAGCAGCTTGGATAAGGGTTACGACCCCTACGAGCAGTACTTC. The encoded protein is CASSLDKGYDPYEQYF.

The V and J genes are TRBV4-2 and TRBJ2-3; no reliable D call. This CDR3 is 16 amino acids long. Deletions cut 0 bases from V and 9 bases from J, with 19 bases between. Germline lookup yields CDR1 LGHNA and CDR2 YNFKEQ. DNA for the CDR3: TGTGCCAGCAGCCAAGAACTCAGCTCCTCTTTTCAAACGCAGTATTTT. Its translation: CASSQELSSSFQTQYF.

The rearrangement links TRBV5-4 to TRBJ1-1; no definite D call. The CDR3 spans 15 residues. Per germline, CDR1 SGHNT and CDR2 YYREEE (reference sequence). V was shortened by 0 bases and J by 0 bases, with 9 bases between the two germline ends. The CDR3 spells CASSLDGRLNTEAFF. CDR3 coding DNA: TGTGCCAGCAGCTTGGACGGCAGGTTGAACACTGAAGCTTTCTTT.

The V call is TRBV11-2, the J call TRBJ1-5; the D gene is possibly TRBD1 (5 bases). There are 17 residues in the CDR3. In germline, CDR1 is SGHAT, CDR2 FQNNGV. V was trimmed by 1 base and J by 0 bases, leaving 13 bases between them. CDR3 sequence (DNA): TGTGCCAGCAGCTTAGGGGTGGGGGACCTTAGCAATCAGCCCCAGCATTTT. Its protein is CASSLGVGDLSNQPQHF.

CDR3 region: CASTTRQGRSYNEQFF. CDR3 nucleotides: TGTGCCAGTACCACCCGACAGGGACGATCCTACAATGAGCAGTTCTTC. This rearrangement joins TRBV13 to TRBJ2-1, with 7 bases identical to TRBD1. V lost 9 bases to trimming and J lost 1 base; unmatched junction nucleotides: 12. The germline gives CDR1 PRHDT, CDR2 FYEKMQ (reference sequence). The CDR3 contains 16 residues. Complete variable domain (other parts from reference TRBV13 and TRBJ2-1): AAGVIQSPRHLIKEKRETATLKCYPIPRHDTVYWYQQGPGQDPQFLISFYEKMQSDKGSIPDRFSAQQFSDYHSELNMSSLELGDSALYFCASTTRQGRSYNEQFFGPGTRLTVL.

The chain joins TRBV30 to TRBJ2-7; D call uncertain. The CDR3 length is 11 residues. Germline V gives CDR1 GTSNPN, CDR2 SVGIG (reference sequence). The V end lost 4 bases, the J end lost 5 bases, and 9 bases lay between the germline ends. CDR3 residues: CAWTLTHEQYF. CDR3 sequence (DNA): TGTGCCTGGACCTTAACCCACGAGCAGTACTTC.

The V gene is TRBV7-9, the J gene TRBJ2-7; D remains unclear. The CDR3 sequence is 13 residues long. The V gene's germline CDR1 is SEHNR and CDR2 FQNEAQ (reference sequence). Deletions cut 0 bases from V and 0 bases from J, with 3 bases between. CDR3 sequence reads: CASSLASSYEQYF. The DNA of the CDR3 is TGTGCCAGCAGCTTAGCTAGCTCCTACGAGCAGTACTTC.

In this sample, this clone turned up once. The chain couples TRBV10-3 to TRBJ1-2, with TRBD1 matching over 8 bases. This CDR3 has 13 amino acids. CDR1 is ENHRY and CDR2 is SYGVKD in the germline V gene. V was pared by 6 bases and J by 5 bases, with 5 bases of the junction left unmatched. CDR3 sequence reads: CAIRTGQVYGYTF. Here the CDR3 DNA reads TGTGCCATCAGAACGGGACAGGTGTATGGCTACACCTTC.

The chain employs TRBV27 and TRBJ1-2; TRBD1 agrees at 9 bases. The germline gives CDR1 MNHEY, CDR2 SMNVEV (reference sequence). The CDR3 sequence is 16 residues long. Germline trimming cut 5 bases from V and 4 bases from J; bases unmatched to any gene: 11. CDR3 residues: CASSSVGDRETYGYTF. The CDR3 nucleotides read TGTGCCAGCAGTAGCGTAGGGGACAGGGAGACCTATGGCTACACCTTC.

This sequence joins TRBV7-3 and TRBJ1-2, with 8 bases aligning to TRBD1. The CDR3 consists of 14 residues. The J segment lost 7 bases and the V segment lost 4 bases, leaving 8 bases of the junction unmatched. Germline CDR1 and CDR2: SGHTA and FQGTGA. CDR3 loop: CASSSRTGIGGYTF. CDR3 bases: TGTGCCAGCAGCTCACGGACAGGGATAGGTGGCTACACCTTC.

V and J are TRBV18 and TRBJ2-1, with TRBD2 matching 9 bases. Germline lookup yields CDR1 KGHSH and CDR2 LQKENI. J was trimmed by 4 bases and V by 4 bases; bases with no gene match: 8. This CDR3 comprises 16 residues. CDR3 nucleotide sequence: TGTGCCAGCTCACTCTTAGCGGGAGAGTCTTACAATGAGCAGTTCTTC. The encoded protein is CASSLLAGESYNEQFF.

This chain joins TRBV6-5 and TRBJ2-3, with D maybe TRBD2 (6 bases). The V gene's germline CDR1 is MNHEY and CDR2 SVGAGI. The CDR3 runs to 15 residues. The ends were cut back, 2 bases at V and 2 bases at J, with 11 bases in the middle. As DNA, the CDR3 is TGTGCCAGCAGTTACGCGGGACCAAACACAGATACGCAGTATTTT. Encoded protein: CASSYAGPNTDTQYF.

The table lists this clone with a count of one. This sequence joins TRBV25-1 and TRBJ2-3; D is ambiguous. Trimming left V 2 bases short and J 1 base short, with 7 bases between. The CDR3 is 14 residues long. Germline V CDR1 and CDR2: MGHDK, SYGVNS. DNA for the CDR3: TGTGCCAGCAGTGAAAAGTTTGGCACAGATACGCAGTATTTT. Translation gives CASSEKFGTDTQYF.